This T cell receptor (beta chain) appears in the sequencing data of a study of T-cell memory formation after mild COVID-19. Study at large: Across donors, TCR clusters were largely donor specific. Whole-study findings and limits: Contracting clones localized mainly to CM and EM when CD4+ and mainly to EMRA when CD8+.

A word on this clonotype: What it binds is not known.

TCRdb recomputed calls from the 5' RACE reads with MiXCR, one row per CDR3 protein. Among about 560,000 distinct CDR3 sequences listed, roughly 17% were seen once. V gave up 11 bases and J gave up 0 bases, with 9 bases separating them. This CDR3 contains 12 residues. Specimen: PBMCs or a T cell subset sorted from them (not recorded which). The sequence was obtained from an adult woman who had mild COVID-19 (a few samples of this study predate the infection). Cell type and time point are not known. The gene calls are TRBV12-3 or TRBV12-4 and TRBJ2-3; weak D call: TRBD2 (5 bases). For the CDR3, the DNA is TGTGCCGTTCGGGGAAGCACAGATACGCAGTATTTT. It encodes CAVRGSTDTQYF.